This T cell receptor (beta chain) was identified in a study of T cell responses to AZD1222 COVID-19 vaccine (dated by TCRdb to the early 2020s). About the investigation overall: A total of under 250 trial participants underwent TCR sequencing, of whom under 220 had received two doses of AZD1222 and 26 had received two doses of the MenACWY control vaccine. Trial participants were enrolled by age into 18-55, 56-69 and 70-plus year subgroups, with roughly 150, 30 and 60 TCR-sequenced participants respectively.

Details on this clone: This receptor's antigen is unknown. Base qualities were left out, and no much larger clone turns up one base away.

The CDR3 regions of human TCRbeta chains were analyzed by immunosequencing. The study's own analysis went as follows. TCRs in the repertoires were compared against a reference library of SARS-CoV-2-specific TCRs that had been generated with the MIRA antigen-specificity platform. Breadth was defined as the fraction of unique TCRs that were SARS-CoV-2-associated. Depth was defined as the fraction of total T cells that were SARS-CoV-2-associated. Using the MIRA data, each spike-specific TCR was mapped to the spike region that the TCR reacts to and placed in a CD4 or CD8 class. Log10-transformed breadth and depth values were compared by one-way ANOVA with Sidak's multiple comparisons tests. Held by TCRdb, this immuneACCESS table contains in-frame sequences only and omits some clones. Under half of the omission traces to an unresolved V gene where checked; the cause of the rest is unknown. V and J calls and clone size are copied from that table; D and trimming were computed from the DNA. The sample table records tens of thousands of clones; roughly 86% of these occur just once. 2.8% of the sample goes to the ten largest clones.

Study-level results and caveats: Participants were mostly white British, with more females than males. The authors suggested clonal diversity may have been underestimated. Because no day 14 peak-response samples were available, the repertoires could be characterized only after the peak T cell response. Vaccine-associated CD4 TCRs spanned the whole spike protein, with dominant responses in regions 160-218 and 743-854. A significant rise in spike-specific TCR breadth and depth was observed after two AZD1222 doses relative to day 0 and relative to MenACWY recipients. In the small 56-69-year group, the increase in depth fell short of significance, most likely because of low power. Only six or seven AZD1222 recipients were SARS-CoV-2 seropositive at baseline, limiting conclusions about previously exposed vaccinees. Nearly half of unique spike-specific TCRs reportedly recognized epitopes outside regions mutated in the B.1.351 and B.1.1.7 variants.

The sample's time point label is to be understood as: baseline before first vaccination. The treatment or condition label for this specimen denotes: meningococcal conjugate vaccine given as trial control. Vaccinee samples were obtained from the UK trials COV001 and COV002, which included a single-blind randomized controlled phase 2/3 trial of AZD1222 (ChAdOx1 nCoV-19) in healthy adults. For TCRbeta chain sequencing, PBMC samples from trial participants were taken at day 0 and at day 28 after the second dose. The CDR3 goes from the cysteine to the phenylalanine over 16 residues. The entry retains the CDR3 DNA only, 48 bases that are in frame from base 1. Looking up the germline V gene (reference sequence) yields CDR1 SGHNT and CDR2 YYREEE. Between the V and J ends, shortened by 1 base and 3 bases respectively, the junction contains 16 bases.

The source of this sequence is an adult in good health. The material sequenced was peripheral blood, taken on day 0 of MenACWY control vaccination. Rearrangement joined TRBV5-4 to TRBJ1-1, with a weak D call of TRBD1 (6 bases match). The CDR3: CASSLRGGGMDTEAFF. The DNA sequence is as follows: TGTGCCAGCAGCTTGAGAGGGGGGGGCATGGACACTGAAGCTTTCTTT.